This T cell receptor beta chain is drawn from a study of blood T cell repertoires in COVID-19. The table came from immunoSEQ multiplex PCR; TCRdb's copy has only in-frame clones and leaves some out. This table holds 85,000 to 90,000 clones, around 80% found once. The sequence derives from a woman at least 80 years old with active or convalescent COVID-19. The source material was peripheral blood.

CDR3 in DNA: TGTGCCACCTTGGGACAGTCGAGTACGCAGTATTTT. It encodes CATLGQSSTQYF. This chain links TRBV27 with TRBJ2-3; 7 bases match TRBD1. Germline CDR1 MNHEY, CDR2 SMNVEV (reference sequence). This CDR3 has 12 amino acids. The V gene end was trimmed by 10 bases and the J gene end by 8 bases; junction bases not matched to a gene: 9.